This TCR beta chain was captured by sequencing in a study of T cell responses to AZD1222 COVID-19 vaccine. Study findings and constraints: All repertoire sampling was performed exclusively after the peak T cell response. Donor demographics were predominantly white British with a female majority; clonal diversity may be underestimated. It was only a handful of AZD1222 recipients who were seropositive at baseline.

Assay used: immunoSEQ multiplex PCR; TCRdb lists only in-frame clones, some missing. The table records approximately 180,000 clones, 90% of them present only once. Trimming left V 3 bases short and J 6 bases short, with 14 bases between. CDR1 SGHRS and CDR2 YFSETQ come from the germline V gene. CDR3 length: 14 amino acids. With respect to this clone: The antigen remains unidentified.

This specimen was peripheral blood, taken on day 0 of AZD1222 vaccination. The receptor was isolated from an adult in good health. V is TRBV5-1 and J is TRBJ2-3, with D possibly called TRBD1 or TRBD2 (7 bases each). The CDR3, as DNA: TGCGCCAGCAGCTCACAGGGGAGGGGGGATACGCAGTATTTT. It translates to CASSSQGRGDTQYF.